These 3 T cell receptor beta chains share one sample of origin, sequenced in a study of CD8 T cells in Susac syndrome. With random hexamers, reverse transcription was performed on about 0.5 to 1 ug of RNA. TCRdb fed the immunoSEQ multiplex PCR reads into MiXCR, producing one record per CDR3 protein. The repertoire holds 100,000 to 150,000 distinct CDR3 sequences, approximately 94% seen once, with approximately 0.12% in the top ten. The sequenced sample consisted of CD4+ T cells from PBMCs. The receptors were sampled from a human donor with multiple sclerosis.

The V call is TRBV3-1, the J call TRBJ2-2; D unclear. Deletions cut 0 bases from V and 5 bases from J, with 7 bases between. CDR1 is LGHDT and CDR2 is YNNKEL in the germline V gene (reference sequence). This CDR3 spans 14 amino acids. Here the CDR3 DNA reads TGTGCCAGCAGCCAAGATCTGGGGACCGGGGAGCTGTTTTTT. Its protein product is CASSQDLGTGELFF.

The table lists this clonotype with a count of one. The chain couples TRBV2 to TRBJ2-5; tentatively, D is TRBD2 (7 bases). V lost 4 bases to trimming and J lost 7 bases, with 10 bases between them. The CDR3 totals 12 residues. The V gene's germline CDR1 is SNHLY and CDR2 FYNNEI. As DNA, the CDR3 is TGTGCCAGCAGTGCAGGGGAGGGGACCCAGTACTTC. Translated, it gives CASSAGEGTQYF.

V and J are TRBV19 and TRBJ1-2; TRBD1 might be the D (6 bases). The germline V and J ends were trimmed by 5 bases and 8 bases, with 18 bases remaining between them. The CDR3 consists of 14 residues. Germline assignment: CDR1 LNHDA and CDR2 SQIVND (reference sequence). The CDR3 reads CASSPRAGAGGYTF. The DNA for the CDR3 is TGTGCCAGTAGTCCCCGGGCGGGGGCGGGAGGCTACACCTTC.